This T cell receptor (beta chain) came from a study of blood T cell repertoires in COVID-19. About the study: T cells, B-cell-depleted T cells, or PBMCs supplied cDNA or gDNA.

The sample holds a few counts of this clone. Authors' processing steps: The authors estimated nucleated cell counts from reference gene primer amplification. Data came from immunoSEQ multiplex PCR; TCRdb stores just in-frame clones and leaves some out. V, J and clone size reflect that table, while D and trimming were determined from the DNA. The sample lists about 100,000 clones; roughly 80% were seen once. The specimen was peripheral blood. The clonotype originates from a woman in her sixties or seventies with acute or convalescent COVID-19.

The CDR3 coding sequence is TGTGCCAGCAGCTTCGCTAGCGGGTTCTACGAGCAGTACTTC. Protein: CASSFASGFYEQYF. The chain has TRBV7-9 and TRBJ2-7, with 8 bases identical to TRBD2. The J segment lost 3 bases and the V segment lost 3 bases, leaving 4 bases of the junction unmatched. Germline CDR1 and CDR2: SEHNR and FQNEAQ (reference sequence). The CDR3 runs to 14 residues.